The 19 T cell receptor beta chains below were found in one sample sequenced in a study of blood T cell repertoires in COVID-19. TCRdb's table, derived via immunoSEQ multiplex PCR, lists solely in-frame clones and lacks some. The sample contains more than 95,000 clones, 82% of which appear only once. The specimen was peripheral blood. The receptor source for this set is a man older than 75 with acute or convalescent COVID-19.

The chain uses TRBV5-8 and TRBJ1-4; 10 nucleotides align to TRBD1. V lost 1 base, J lost 7 bases, and 10 bases stayed unmatched. This CDR3 spans 17 amino acids. Germline V gene data show CDR1 as SGHTS and CDR2 as YDEGEE. CDR3 sequence reads: CASSLSLGTGAREKLFF. CDR3 DNA sequence: TGTGCCAGCAGCTTGAGCCTCGGGACAGGGGCGCGTGAAAAACTGTTTTTT. The variable domain in full, completed from reference TRBV5-8 and TRBJ1-4, reads EAGVTQSPTHLIKTRGQQATLRCSPISGHTSVYWYQQALGLGLQFLLWYDEGEERNRGNFPPRFSGRQFPNYSSELNVNALELEDSALYLCASSLSLGTGAREKLFFGSGTQLSVL.

The chain has TRBV28 and TRBJ1-1; D possibly corresponds to TRBD1 (5 bases). Trimming left V 7 bases short and J 7 bases short, with 22 bases between. The CDR3 spans 15 residues. Per germline, CDR1 MDHEN and CDR2 SYDVKM. As DNA, the CDR3 is TGTGCCAGCATTCCCCGAGGCAGGGCTAACCTTGAAGCTTTCTTT. Protein: CASIPRGRANLEAFF.

This sequence joins TRBV7-9 and TRBJ2-2, with TRBD2 identical over 7 bases. The germline gives CDR1 SEHNR, CDR2 FQNEAQ (reference sequence). The V and J ends lost 5 bases and 13 bases, in that order; junction bases with no gene match: 4. The CDR3 sequence is 11 residues long. The CDR3 region has the DNA TGTGCCAGCAGCGGGGGGGAGCTGCTGTTTTTT. As protein: CASSGGELLFF.

The chain couples TRBV2 to TRBJ2-6; D remains ambiguous. CDR3 length: 15 residues. V was cut by 6 bases and J by 4 bases, with 13 bases left in between. CDR1 and CDR2 (germline): SNHLY, FYNNEI. Here the CDR3 reads CASSDTLFGANVLTF. DNA for the CDR3: TGTGCCAGCAGCGACACTCTATTCGGGGCCAACGTCCTGACTTTC.

Many counts were recorded for this clone. This chain links TRBV7-9 with TRBJ2-7, with 7 bases that match TRBD2. V lost 5 bases and J lost 6; bases outside the gene matches: 10. Germline V gene data show CDR1 as SEHNR and CDR2 as FQNEAQ (reference sequence). This CDR3 has 14 residues. Here the CDR3 reads CASSPRGELGEQYF. In DNA, the CDR3 is TGTGCCAGCAGCCCTCGGGGGGAGTTAGGCGAGCAGTACTTC.

The chain uses TRBV4-3 and TRBJ1-4, with a tentative D call TRBD1 (5 bases). Between the trimmed V and J ends, which lost 2 bases and 6 bases, there was a span of 10 bases. The CDR3 extends over 14 amino acids. From germline, CDR1 is LGHNA and CDR2 YSLEER. CDR3 amino acids: CASSQPGLHEKLFF. The CDR3 nucleotides are TGCGCCAGCAGCCAACCGGGACTTCATGAAAAACTGTTTTTT.

The chain employs TRBV5-1 and TRBJ1-4; the match to TRBD1 covers 10 bases. This CDR3 is built from 15 residues. CDR1 is SGHRS and CDR2 is YFSETQ in the germline V gene. Trimming cost V 0 bases and J 7 bases; bases outside gene matches: 3. The CDR3 nucleotides read TGCGCCAGCAGCTTGGCAGGGACAGGGGCTGAAAAACTGTTTTTT. The encoded protein is CASSLAGTGAEKLFF. The full variable domain, with the rest looked up from reference TRBV5-1 and TRBJ1-4, is KAGVTQTPRYLIKTRGQQVTLSCSPISGHRSVSWYQQTPGQGLQFLFEYFSETQRNKGNFPGRFSGRQFSNSRSEMNVSTLELGDSALYLCASSLAGTGAEKLFFGSGTQLSVL.

This clone was recorded a few times. The chain has TRBV28 and TRBJ1-2; unclear D gene. Germline V gene data show CDR1 as MDHEN and CDR2 as SYDVKM. The ends were cut back, 5 bases at V and 8 bases at J, with 9 bases in the middle. The CDR3 totals 11 residues. CDR3 loop: CASSPRLGYTF. CDR3 in DNA: TGTGCCAGCAGTCCTCGACTAGGCTACACCTTC.

The V gene is TRBV2, the J gene TRBJ1-6; D uncertain. The CDR3 is 14 amino acids. CDR1 is SNHLY and CDR2 is FYNNEI in the germline V gene. V gave up 3 bases and J gave up 9 bases, with 12 bases separating them. In DNA form, the CDR3 reads TGTGCCAGCAGTGAGGAGGCTAGGATTTCACCCCTCCACTTT. Translated, it gives CASSEEARISPLHF.

The V gene is TRBV6-2 or TRBV6-3, the J gene TRBJ1-4, with no clear D. V gave up 3 bases and J gave up 0 bases, with 17 bases separating them. Germline-derived CDR1 and CDR2 are MNHEY and SVGEGT. The CDR3 spans 18 residues. CDR3 sequence: CASSYHLEKTATNEKLFF. DNA of the CDR3: TGTGCCAGCAGTTATCACTTGGAGAAGACCGCAACTAATGAAAAACTGTTTTTT.

In DNA form, the CDR3 reads TGTGCCAGCACCACGGAGGACTACGAGCAGTACTTC. Residues: CASTTEDYEQYF. The rearrangement uses TRBV7-9 and TRBJ2-7; a possible D gene is TRBD2 (5 bases). CDR3 length equals 12 residues. The germline V and J ends were trimmed by 7 bases and 3 bases, with 10 bases remaining between them. CDR1 and CDR2 from the germline V gene are SEHNR and FQNEAQ (reference sequence).

The V call is TRBV19, the J call TRBJ1-5, with 10 bases identical to TRBD1. Trimming at V came to 6 bases and at J to 4 bases, leaving 9 bases not matched to a gene. Germline CDR1 and CDR2: LNHDA and SQIVND (reference sequence). This CDR3 is built from 16 residues. In nucleotides, the CDR3 is TGTGCCAGTAGGGGCTTGGACAGGGGGGCGAATCAGCCCCAGCATTTT. It is translated as CASRGLDRGANQPQHF.

The genes are TRBV11-3 and TRBJ2-7, with a tentative D call TRBD2 (6 bases). The CDR3 contains 15 residues. Trimming stripped 3 bases from V and 5 bases from J, with 17 bases between. Germline CDR1 and CDR2: SGHNT and YENEEA. The CDR3 DNA follows: TGTGCCAGCAGCTTGGGACGGGGGTTTTCGGACGAGCAGTACTTC. Its translation is CASSLGRGFSDEQYF.

The CDR3 DNA reads as TGTGCCAGCAGCGTTCAGACAAGCGGAAACACCATATATTTT. This codes for CASSVQTSGNTIYF. The chain couples TRBV9 to TRBJ1-3; D gene uncertain. The CDR3 is 14 residues long. From germline, CDR1 is SGDLS and CDR2 YYNGEE. With 2 bases removed from V and 4 bases from J, the gap between germline ends came to 10 bases.

The V and J genes are TRBV27 and TRBJ2-1; D possibly corresponds to TRBD2 (5 bases). Germline assignment: CDR1 MNHEY and CDR2 SMNVEV (reference sequence). The CDR3 spans 14 residues. V dropped 3 bases and J dropped 6 bases, with 12 bases sitting between them. In DNA, the CDR3 is TGTGCCAGCAGTTTCTCTCGGAGCGGCAATGAGCAGTTCTTC. It specifies CASSFSRSGNEQFF.

The V call is TRBV3-1 (or the pseudogene TRBV3-2), the J call TRBJ1-2, with no clear D. The CDR3 has 17 residues. The V gene lost 4 bases and the J gene lost 8 bases, with 26 bases spanning the gap. Germline lookup yields CDR1 LGHDT and CDR2 YNNKEL (reference sequence). The CDR3 bases are TGTGCCAGCAGCCCAGAGCCCGGGATAATACTAACGGGGGGCTACACCTTC. Translated: CASSPEPGIILTGGYTF.

DNA for the CDR3: TGTGCCAGCAGCCAAGAACCTATTAGCGGGGCGGGGGAGACCCAGTACTTC. Translating gives CASSQEPISGAGETQYF. The J gene is TRBJ2-5, the V gene TRBV3-1 (or the pseudogene TRBV3-2); TRBD2 aligns across 8 bases. CDR1 is LGHDT and CDR2 is YNNKEL in the germline V gene (reference sequence). V dropped 0 bases and J dropped 5; count of bases not matched to a gene: 11. The CDR3 loop spans 17 amino acids.

V and J are TRBV11-2 and TRBJ1-6; no definite D call. The CDR3 loop spans 15 amino acids. The germline V gene has CDR1 SGHAT and CDR2 FQNNGV. The germline V and J ends were trimmed by 6 bases and 1 base, with 10 bases remaining between them. DNA for the CDR3: TGTGCCAGCAGATCGAGGGTGTCCTATAATTCACCCCTCCACTTT. It specifies CASRSRVSYNSPLHF.

This clone was recorded once. The chain carries TRBV20-1 and TRBJ1-5, with a tentative D call TRBD1 (5 bases). Trimming shortened V by 3 bases and J by 1 base, and 16 bases separated the two germline ends. Germline values: CDR1 DFQATT, CDR2 SNEGSKA (reference sequence). The CDR3 length is 16 residues. CDR3 nucleotides: TGCAGTGCTAGTGGCAGGGCGGGAGTGAGCAATCAGCCCCAGCATTTT. It translates to CSASGRAGVSNQPQHF.